This T cell receptor beta chain was sequenced in a study of blood T cell repertoires in COVID-19. Study at large: Sites in the United States, Italy and Spain provided acute and convalescent COVID-19 samples. PBMCs, B-cell-depleted T cells, or T cells were the source of the cDNA or gDNA that made up the material.

Per the original methods: How many nucleated cells were present was estimated from reference gene primer amplification. Clones were read by immunoSEQ multiplex PCR, and TCRdb kept only the in-frame ones, dropping some. V, J and clone size were drawn from that table, and D and trimming were deduced from the DNA. The sample has under 300,000 clones, over 65% seen once. The length of the CDR3 is 15 residues. With V trimmed by 6 bases and J by 4 bases, 7 bases remained unmatched. CDR1 and CDR2 (germline): MGHDK, SYGVNS. This clone turned up a few times. This chain links TRBV25-1 with TRBJ1-3; 9 bases match TRBD1. Sequencing was performed on peripheral blood. This clonotype originated in a man in his fifties or sixties who had recovered from COVID-19. CDR3 loop: CASSTGGARGNTIYF. The CDR3 region has the DNA TGTGCCAGCAGCACAGGGGGCGCGAGAGGAAACACCATATATTTT.